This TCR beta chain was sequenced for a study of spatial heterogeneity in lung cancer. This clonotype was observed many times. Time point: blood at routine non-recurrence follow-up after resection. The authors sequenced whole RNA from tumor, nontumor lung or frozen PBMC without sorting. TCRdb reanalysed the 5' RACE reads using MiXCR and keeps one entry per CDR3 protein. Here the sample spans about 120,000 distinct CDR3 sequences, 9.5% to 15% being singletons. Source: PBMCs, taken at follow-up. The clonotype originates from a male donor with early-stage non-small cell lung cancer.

In DNA, the CDR3 is TGTGCCAGCAGCTCTTCGCTTTGGGAGCAGTACTTC. Translated: CASSSSLWEQYF. The chain joins TRBV11-2 to TRBJ2-7; D is undetermined. Germline values: CDR1 SGHAT, CDR2 FQNNGV. V was pared by 4 bases and J by 7 bases, with 11 bases between. The CDR3 is 12 residues long. The complete variable domain, with remaining parts taken from reference TRBV11-2 and TRBJ2-7, reads EAGVAQSPRYKIIEKRQSVAFWCNPISGHATLYWYQQILGQGPKLLIQFQNNGVVDDSQLPKDRFSAERLKGVDSTLKIQPAKLEDSAVYLCASSSSLWEQYFGPGTRLTVT.